This TCR beta chain was identified in a study of blood T cells in healthy people across ages. Through a sample-barcoded 5' primer and a J-beta primer mix, a second PCR was run for 7 to 11 cycles. In TCRdb, the 5' RACE reads were re-called with MiXCR into one record per CDR3 protein. The table lists roughly 800,000 distinct CDR3 sequences, roughly 50% of them singletons. V was clipped by 6 bases and J by 1 base, with 9 bases between them. The CDR3 length is 12 residues. CDR1 is SQVTM, CDR2 ANQGSEA, per germline. Aged roughly 6 to 90, donors were systemically healthy Caucasians from Russia. Total RNA, at least 6 micrograms per sample, came from PBMCs.

The chain recombines TRBV29-1 with TRBJ1-1; maybe TRBD1 (6 bases). The TCR was taken from a man aged 25-45 years in good health. The sample taken for sequencing was blood. The CDR3 nucleotides read TGCAGCGTCCCGGGACAGAACACTGAAGCTTTCTTT. Translated, it gives CSVPGQNTEAFF.